This T cell receptor (beta chain) was recorded in a study of regulatory dendritic cells for organ transplantation. TCRdb's copy holds only in-frame clones and misses some; the assay was immunoSEQ multiplex PCR. In the table there are 20,000 to 25,000 clones, about 85% of which are singletons. In regard to this clone: Antigen specificity is unknown.

Sorted T cells were CFSE-labeled and cultured 4 to 5 days with allogeneic regulatory or mature dendritic cells at 1:10. Trimming at V came to 3 bases and at J to 2 bases, leaving 17 bases not matched to a gene. Germline V gives CDR1 MNHEY, CDR2 SMNVEV (reference sequence). This CDR3 has 19 residues. Material for sequencing was naive CD4+ T cells from blood cultured with dendritic cells. The subset: CD45RA+ naive T cells. The receptor comes from a human donor in good health. The chain has TRBV27 and TRBJ2-3, with TRBD2 matching over 7 bases. The CDR3 spells CASSFSFPTPSGSTDTQYF. The CDR3 coding sequence is TGTGCCAGCAGTTTTTCATTCCCCACACCTAGCGGCTCCACAGATACGCAGTATTTT.